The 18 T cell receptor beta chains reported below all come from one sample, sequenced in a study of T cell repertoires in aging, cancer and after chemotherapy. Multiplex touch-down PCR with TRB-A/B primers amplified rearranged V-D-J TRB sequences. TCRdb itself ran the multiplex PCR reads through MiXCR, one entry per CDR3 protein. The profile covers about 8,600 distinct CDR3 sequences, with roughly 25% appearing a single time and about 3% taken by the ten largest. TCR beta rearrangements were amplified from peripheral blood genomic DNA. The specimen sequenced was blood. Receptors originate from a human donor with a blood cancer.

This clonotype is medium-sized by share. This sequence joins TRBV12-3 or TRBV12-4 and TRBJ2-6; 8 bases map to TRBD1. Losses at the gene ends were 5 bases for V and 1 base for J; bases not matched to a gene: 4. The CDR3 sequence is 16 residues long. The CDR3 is CASSGWTGSGANVLTF. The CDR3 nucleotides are TGTGCCAGCAGTGGGTGGACAGGGTCTGGGGCCAACGTCCTGACTTTC.

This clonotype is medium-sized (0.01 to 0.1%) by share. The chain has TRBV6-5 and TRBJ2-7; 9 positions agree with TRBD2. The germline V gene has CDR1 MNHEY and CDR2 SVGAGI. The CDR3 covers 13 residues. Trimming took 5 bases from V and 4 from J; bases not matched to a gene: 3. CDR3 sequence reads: CASSAGGRYEQYF. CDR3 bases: TGTGCCAGCAGTGCGGGGGGGAGGTACGAGCAGTACTTC.

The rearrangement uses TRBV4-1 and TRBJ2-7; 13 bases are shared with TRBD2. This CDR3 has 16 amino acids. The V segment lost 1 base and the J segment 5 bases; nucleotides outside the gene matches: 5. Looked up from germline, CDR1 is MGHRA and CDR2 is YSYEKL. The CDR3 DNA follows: TGCGCCAGCAGCCAAGTAGGACTAGCGGGGGAAGACGAGCAGTACTTC. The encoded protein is CASSQVGLAGEDEQYF.

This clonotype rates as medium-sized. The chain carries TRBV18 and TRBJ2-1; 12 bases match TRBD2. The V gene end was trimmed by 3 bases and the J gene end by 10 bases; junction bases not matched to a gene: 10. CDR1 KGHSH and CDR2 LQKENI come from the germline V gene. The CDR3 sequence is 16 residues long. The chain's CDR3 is CASSPLASGGAWEQFF. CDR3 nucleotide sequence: TGTGCCAGCTCACCGCTTGCTAGCGGGGGGGCCTGGGAGCAGTTCTTC.

CDR3 DNA sequence: TGTGCCAGCAGTCCCGGAATTGAAGCTTTCTTT. Protein sequence: CASSPGIEAFF. The gene calls are TRBV12-3 or TRBV12-4 and TRBJ1-1; no firm D call. Trimming removed 5 bases from V and 7 bases from J, with 8 bases in between. This CDR3 spans 11 amino acids.

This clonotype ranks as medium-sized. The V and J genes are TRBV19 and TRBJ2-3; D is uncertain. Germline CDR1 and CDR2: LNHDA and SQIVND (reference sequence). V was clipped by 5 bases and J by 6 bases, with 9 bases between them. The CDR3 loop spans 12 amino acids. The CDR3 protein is CASSPLSDTQYF. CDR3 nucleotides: TGTGCCAGTAGTCCCCTGAGTGATACGCAGTATTTT. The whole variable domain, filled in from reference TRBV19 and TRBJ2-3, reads DGGITQSPKYLFRKEGQNVTLSCEQNLNHDAMYWYRQDPGQGLRLIYYSQIVNDFQKGDIAEGYSVSREKKESFPLTVTSAQKNPTAFYLCASSPLSDTQYFGPGTRLTVL.

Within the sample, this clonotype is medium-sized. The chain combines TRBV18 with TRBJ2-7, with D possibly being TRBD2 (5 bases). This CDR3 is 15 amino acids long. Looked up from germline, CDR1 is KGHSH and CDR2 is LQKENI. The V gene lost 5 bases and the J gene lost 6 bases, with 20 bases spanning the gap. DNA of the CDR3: TGTGCCAGCTCATCAGAGGGCCATGGGTCGTCCGAGCAGTACTTC. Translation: CASSSEGHGSSEQYF.

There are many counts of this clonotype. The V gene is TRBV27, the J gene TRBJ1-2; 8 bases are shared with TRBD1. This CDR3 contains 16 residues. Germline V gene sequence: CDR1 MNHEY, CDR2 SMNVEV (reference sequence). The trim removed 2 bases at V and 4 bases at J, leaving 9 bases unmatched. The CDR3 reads CASSLQPQGAVYGYTF. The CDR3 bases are TGTGCCAGCAGTTTACAGCCCCAGGGGGCGGTCTATGGCTACACCTTC.

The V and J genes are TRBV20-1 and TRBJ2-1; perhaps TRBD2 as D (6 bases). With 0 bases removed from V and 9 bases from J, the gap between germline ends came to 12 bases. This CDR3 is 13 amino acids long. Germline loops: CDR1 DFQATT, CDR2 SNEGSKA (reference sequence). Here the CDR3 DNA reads TGCAGTGCTAGAGATCTAGGAGGGCGTGAGCAGTTCTTC. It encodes CSARDLGGREQFF.

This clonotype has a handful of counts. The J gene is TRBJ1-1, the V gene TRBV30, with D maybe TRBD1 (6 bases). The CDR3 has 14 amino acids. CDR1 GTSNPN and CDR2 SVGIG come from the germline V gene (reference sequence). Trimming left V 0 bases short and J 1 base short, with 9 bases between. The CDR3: CAWSVQGGNTEAFF. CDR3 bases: TGTGCCTGGAGTGTACAAGGGGGGAACACTGAAGCTTTCTTT.

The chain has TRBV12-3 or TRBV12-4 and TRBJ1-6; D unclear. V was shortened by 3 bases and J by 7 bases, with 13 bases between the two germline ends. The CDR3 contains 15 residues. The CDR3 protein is CASSFKAGGNSPLHF. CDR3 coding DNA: TGTGCCAGCAGTTTTAAGGCGGGAGGGAATTCACCCCTCCACTTT.

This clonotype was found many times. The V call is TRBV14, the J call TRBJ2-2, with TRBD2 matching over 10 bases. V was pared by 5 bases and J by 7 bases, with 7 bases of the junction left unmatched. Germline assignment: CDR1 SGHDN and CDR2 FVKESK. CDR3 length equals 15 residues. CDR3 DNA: TGTGCCAGCAGCGGCCTAGCGGGAGTTGACGGGGAGCTGTTTTTT. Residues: CASSGLAGVDGELFF.

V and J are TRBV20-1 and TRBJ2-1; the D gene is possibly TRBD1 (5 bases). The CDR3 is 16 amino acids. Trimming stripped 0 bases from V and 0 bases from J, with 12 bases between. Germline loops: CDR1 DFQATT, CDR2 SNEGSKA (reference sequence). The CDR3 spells CSARDQGASSYNEQFF. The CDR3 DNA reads TGCAGTGCTAGAGATCAAGGGGCGAGCTCCTACAATGAGCAGTTCTTC.

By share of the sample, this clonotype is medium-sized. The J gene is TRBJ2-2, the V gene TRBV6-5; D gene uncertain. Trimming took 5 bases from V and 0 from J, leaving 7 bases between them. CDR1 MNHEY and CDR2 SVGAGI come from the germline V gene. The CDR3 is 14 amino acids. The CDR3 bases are TGTGCCAGCAGTCTTATTTCGAACACCGGGGAGCTGTTTTTT. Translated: CASSLISNTGELFF.

CDR3: CASSQDLGRGGEKLFF. As DNA, the CDR3 is TGTGCCAGCAGCCAAGATCTAGGCCGAGGGGGGGAAAAACTGTTTTTT. The rearrangement joins TRBV4-2 to TRBJ1-4, with D possibly being TRBD1 (6 bases). Germline V CDR1 and CDR2: LGHNA, YNFKEQ. The CDR3 covers 16 residues. Deletions cut 0 bases from V and 8 bases from J, with 16 bases between.

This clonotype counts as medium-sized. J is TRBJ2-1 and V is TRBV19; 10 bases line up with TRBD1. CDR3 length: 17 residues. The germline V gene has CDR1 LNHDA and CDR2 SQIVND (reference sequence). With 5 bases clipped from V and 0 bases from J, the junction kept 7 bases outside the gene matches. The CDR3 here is CASSPGQGVRSYNEQFF. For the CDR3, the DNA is TGTGCCAGTAGTCCAGGACAGGGGGTCCGCTCCTACAATGAGCAGTTCTTC.

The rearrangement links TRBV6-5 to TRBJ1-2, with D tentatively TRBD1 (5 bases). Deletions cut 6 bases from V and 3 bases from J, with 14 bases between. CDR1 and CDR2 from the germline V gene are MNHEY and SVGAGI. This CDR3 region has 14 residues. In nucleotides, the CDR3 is TGTGCCAGCAGGGAGCGGGGGGGGTACTATGGCTACACCTTC. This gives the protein CASRERGGYYGYTF.

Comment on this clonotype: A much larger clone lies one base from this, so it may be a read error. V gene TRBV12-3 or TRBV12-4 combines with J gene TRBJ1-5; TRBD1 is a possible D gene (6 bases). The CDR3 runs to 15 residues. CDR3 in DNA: TGTTCCAGCAGTTTAGAGGGGGGCGGCAATCAGCCCCAGCATTTT. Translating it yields CSSSLEGGGNQPQHF.